This T cell receptor (beta chain) was captured in a study of T cell changes during pregnancy in multiple sclerosis. The protocol was immunoSEQ multiplex PCR, while the TCRdb copy is restricted to in-frame clones and leaves out a portion. The data contain tens of thousands of clones, 80% to 90% of them singletons. CDR1 is SGHVS and CDR2 is FQNEAQ in the germline V gene. The CDR3 has 15 amino acids. V dropped 5 bases and J dropped 8 bases, with 18 bases sitting between them. This clone has ten or more counts. The sample was CD8+ T cells from peripheral blood mononuclear cells, taken before pregnancy. The chain has TRBV7-8 and TRBJ1-4, with no clear D. This TCR was sampled from a female donor with multiple sclerosis, enrolled in a pregnancy study. The CDR3 loop is CASSPDDVGSEKLFF. CDR3 bases: TGTGCCAGCAGCCCTGATGATGTGGGCAGCGAAAAACTGTTTTTT. The complete variable domain, with remaining parts taken from reference TRBV7-8 and TRBJ1-4, reads GAGVSQSPRYKVAKRGQDVALRCDPISGHVSLFWYQQALGQGPEFLTYFQNEAQLDKSGLPSDRFFAERPEGSVSTLKIQRTQQEDSAVYLCASSPDDVGSEKLFFGSGTQLSVL.